These T cell receptor beta chains were read from a single sample in a study of beta chain features in type 1 diabetes. Sequencing was performed with immunoSEQ multiplex PCR; in TCRdb, only in-frame clones are kept and a portion is missing. The sample lists roughly 160,000 clones; about 9% were seen once. Sequencing was done on a sample of central memory CD4+ T cells from blood. The receptor set was obtained from a woman between 18 and 29 years old with type 1 diabetes. The conserved cysteine and the conserved F or W are not part of the CDR3 here. The D gene is left open where the match is weak.

V | D | CDR3
TRBV4-3 | NA | ASSPEKAGNTGELF
TRBV4-2 | TRBD2 | ASSRSGAGENEQF
TRBV5-6 | NA | ASSLAGGATAREQF
TRBV5-3 | NA | ARSSGNEQF
TRBV7-9 | TRBD1 | ASSLAKGGGDQPQH
TRBV4-2 | TRBD2 | ASSPRTSGNTDTQY
TRBV7-9 | TRBD2 | ASSLKTSGNYEQY
TRBV9 | TRBD1 | ASSASGTGVSYEQY
TRBV11-3 | TRBD2 | ASSPSLRTSGSPYTDTQY
TRBV5-4 | NA | ASSLGGRGDGYT
TRBV10-3 | NA | AISQQGSPNEKLF
TRBV5-1 | NA | ASSSQALMNTEAF
TRBV28 | NA | ASSFNTGIGEKLF
TRBV2 | NA | ASSDGGGDTEAF
TRBV2 | TRBD1 | AGRGGREETQY
TRBV30 | TRBD2 | AWGRATPTEQY
TRBV5-1 | TRBD2 | ASSPGTSGTNEQF
TRBV7-3 | NA | ASSLDRGETQY
TRBV4-2 | NA | AAGGLEQF
TRBV5-1 | TRBD2 | ASSIAGDAADTQY
TRBV29-1 | TRBD1 | SGGRGQEQF
TRBV9 | NA | ATARGALNTEAF
TRBV29-1 | NA | SVGDAGQF
TRBV6-1 | TRBD1 | ASRGQVTDTQY